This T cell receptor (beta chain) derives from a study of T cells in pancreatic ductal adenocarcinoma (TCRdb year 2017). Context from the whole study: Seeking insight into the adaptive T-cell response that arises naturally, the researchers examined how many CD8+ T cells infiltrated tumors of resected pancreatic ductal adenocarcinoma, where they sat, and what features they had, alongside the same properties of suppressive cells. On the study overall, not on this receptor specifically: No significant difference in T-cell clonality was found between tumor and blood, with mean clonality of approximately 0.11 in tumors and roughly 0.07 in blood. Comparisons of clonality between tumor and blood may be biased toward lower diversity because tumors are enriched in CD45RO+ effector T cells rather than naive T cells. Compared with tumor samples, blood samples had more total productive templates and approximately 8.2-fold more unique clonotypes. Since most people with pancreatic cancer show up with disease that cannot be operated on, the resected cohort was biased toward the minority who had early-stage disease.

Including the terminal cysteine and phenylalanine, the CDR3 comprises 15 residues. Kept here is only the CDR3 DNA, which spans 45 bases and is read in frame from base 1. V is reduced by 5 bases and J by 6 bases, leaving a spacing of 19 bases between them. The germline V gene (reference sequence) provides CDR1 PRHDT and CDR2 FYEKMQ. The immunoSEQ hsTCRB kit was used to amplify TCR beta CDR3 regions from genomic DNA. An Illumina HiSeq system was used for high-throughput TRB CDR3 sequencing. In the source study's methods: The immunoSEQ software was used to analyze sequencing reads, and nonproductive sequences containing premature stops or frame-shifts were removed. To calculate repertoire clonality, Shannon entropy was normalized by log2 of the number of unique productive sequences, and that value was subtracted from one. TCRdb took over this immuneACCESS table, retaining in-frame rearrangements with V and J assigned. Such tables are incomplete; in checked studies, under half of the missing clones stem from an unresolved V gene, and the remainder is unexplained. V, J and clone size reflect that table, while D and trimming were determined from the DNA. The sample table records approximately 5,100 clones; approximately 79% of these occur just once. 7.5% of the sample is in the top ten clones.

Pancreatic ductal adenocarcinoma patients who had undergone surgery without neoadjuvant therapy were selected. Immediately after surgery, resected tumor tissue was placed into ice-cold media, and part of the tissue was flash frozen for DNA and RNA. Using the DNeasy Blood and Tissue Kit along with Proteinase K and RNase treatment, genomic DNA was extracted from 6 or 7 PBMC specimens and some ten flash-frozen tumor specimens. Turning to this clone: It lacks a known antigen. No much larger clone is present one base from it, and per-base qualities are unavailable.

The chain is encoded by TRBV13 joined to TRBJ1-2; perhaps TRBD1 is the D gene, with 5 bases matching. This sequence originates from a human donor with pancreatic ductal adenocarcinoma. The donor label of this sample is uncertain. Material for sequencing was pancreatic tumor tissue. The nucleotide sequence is TGTGCCAGCAGCCCGACCCGGGGGGGATGGGATGGCTACACCTTC. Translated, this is CASSPTRGGWDGYTF.